One and the same sample provided the 5 T cell receptor beta chains below, sequenced in a study of post-analysis software for immune sequencing data. Libraries were made from TCR beta cDNA, and they carried unique molecular identifiers. TCRdb itself ran the PCR reads through MiXCR, one entry per CDR3 protein. The table shows 650,000 to 850,000 distinct CDR3 sequences, with about 57% occurring only once. Study observations and caveats: Higher frequency in patients than in controls was seen for about five TRBV segments, with TRBV5-6, TRBV5-1 and TRBV20-1 among them.

Their recognized antigens are unknown. The sequenced sample consisted of blood. The receptors shown here come from a girl between 5 and 17 years old with multiple sclerosis.

The chain recombines TRBV11-2 with TRBJ2-2, with D perhaps being TRBD1 or TRBD2 (5 bases each). Trimming removed 3 bases from V and 2 bases from J, with 16 bases in between. The CDR3 is 17 amino acids. Per the germline V gene, CDR1 is SGHAT and CDR2 is FQNNGV. The CDR3 DNA reads as TGTGCCAGCAGCTTGAGATTCGGGACGGTTAACACCGGGGAGCTGTTTTTT. It codes for CASSLRFGTVNTGELFF.

This rearrangement joins TRBV6-5 to TRBJ1-6, with a tentative D call TRBD1 (6 bases). The germline V and J ends were trimmed by 2 bases and 9 bases, with 8 bases remaining between them. This CDR3 contains 13 residues. Germline V lookup: CDR1 MNHEY, CDR2 SVGAGI. CDR3 in DNA: TGTGCCAGCAGTTACCAGGGGAGTTCACCCCTCCACTTT. Translation: CASSYQGSSPLHF.

The genes are TRBV10-3 and TRBJ2-7, with D unclear. CDR1 and CDR2 from the germline V gene are ENHRY and SYGVKD. This CDR3 contains 15 residues. Trimming stripped 0 bases from V and 7 bases from J, with 16 bases between. CDR3 in amino acids: CAISESGPGFTEQYF. The CDR3 nucleotides are TGTGCCATCAGTGAGTCTGGGCCAGGATTCACGGAGCAGTACTTC.

The V and J genes are TRBV3-1 and TRBJ2-1, with 11 bases aligning to TRBD2. Germline CDR1 LGHDT, CDR2 YNNKEL (reference sequence). This CDR3 comprises 17 residues. Trimming cost V 1 base and J 12 bases; bases outside gene matches: 14. The CDR3: CASSQAIAGGPWYGQFF. CDR3 sequence (DNA): TGTGCCAGCAGCCAAGCTATAGCGGGGGGGCCTTGGTATGGGCAGTTCTTC.

The J gene is TRBJ2-5, the V gene TRBV11-2, with 9 bases identical to TRBD2. The CDR3 loop spans 14 amino acids. Germline V gene data show CDR1 as SGHAT and CDR2 as FQNNGV. Trimming at V came to 5 bases and at J to 8 bases, leaving 9 bases not matched to a gene. CDR3 in amino acids: CASSRGTSFNTQYF. The CDR3 DNA is TGTGCCAGCAGCCGAGGGACTAGCTTCAATACCCAGTACTTC. The full variable domain, in which reference TRBV11-2 and TRBJ2-5 provide the parts outside the CDR3, is EAGVAQSPRYKIIEKRQSVAFWCNPISGHATLYWYQQILGQGPKLLIQFQNNGVVDDSQLPKDRFSAERLKGVDSTLKIQPAKLEDSAVYLCASSRGTSFNTQYFGPGTRLLVL.